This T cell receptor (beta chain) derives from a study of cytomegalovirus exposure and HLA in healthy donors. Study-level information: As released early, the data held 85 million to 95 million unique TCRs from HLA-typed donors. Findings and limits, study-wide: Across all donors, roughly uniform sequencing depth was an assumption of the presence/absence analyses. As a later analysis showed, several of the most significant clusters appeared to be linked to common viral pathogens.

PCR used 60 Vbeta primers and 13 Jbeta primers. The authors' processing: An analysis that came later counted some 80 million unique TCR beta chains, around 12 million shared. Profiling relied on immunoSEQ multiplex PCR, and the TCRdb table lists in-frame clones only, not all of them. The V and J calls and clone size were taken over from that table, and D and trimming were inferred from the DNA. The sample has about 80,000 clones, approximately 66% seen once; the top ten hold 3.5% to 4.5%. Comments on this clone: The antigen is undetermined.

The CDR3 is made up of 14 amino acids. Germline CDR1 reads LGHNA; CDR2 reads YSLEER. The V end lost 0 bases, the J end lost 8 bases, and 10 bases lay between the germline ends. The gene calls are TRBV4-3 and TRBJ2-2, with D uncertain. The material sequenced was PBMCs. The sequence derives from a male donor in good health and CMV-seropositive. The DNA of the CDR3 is TGCGCCAGCAGCCAAGATCAGTTATTAGGGGAGCTGTTTTTT. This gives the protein CASSQDQLLGELFF.